Listed here are 10 T cell receptor beta chains from one sample, sequenced in a study of OX40 agonist ivuxolimab in advanced cancers. Assay: immunoSEQ multiplex PCR; the TCRdb copy retains only in-frame clones and omits some. This sample yields approximately 82,000 clones, of which 86% are seen a single time; about 1.9% belongs to the top ten. The sequences come from CD4+ or CD8+ T cells sorted from blood, collected in a trial of the OX40 agonist ivuxolimab. All receptors derive from an adult with an advanced solid tumor such as melanoma, head and neck, liver or kidney cancer.

The chain recombines TRBV9 with TRBJ2-1; 9 bases are a match to TRBD1. This CDR3 contains 15 residues. CDR1 and CDR2 from the germline V gene are SGDLS and YYNGEE. V shed 3 bases, J shed 5 bases, and the junction held 6 bases outside the gene matches. The CDR3 sequence is CASSDLTGGDNEQFF. In DNA form, the CDR3 reads TGTGCCAGCAGCGATCTGACAGGGGGAGACAATGAGCAGTTCTTC.

The chain joins TRBV30 to TRBJ1-5; maybe TRBD1 (5 bases). The CDR3 consists of 15 residues. V dropped 4 bases and J dropped 7 bases, with 20 bases sitting between them. Germline CDR1 reads GTSNPN; CDR2 reads SVGIG (reference sequence). The CDR3 DNA reads TGTGCCTGGAACTCCGGAGGCAGGGAACGACAGCCCCAGCATTTT. This gives the protein CAWNSGGRERQPQHF.

The chain employs TRBV30 and TRBJ2-5; unclear D gene. V dropped 3 bases and J dropped 1 base, with 15 bases sitting between them. The CDR3 contains 15 residues. From germline, CDR1 is GTSNPN and CDR2 SVGIG (reference sequence). CDR3 coding DNA: TGTGCCTGGAGCCCACAAAAGGCGGCCCAAGAGACCCAGTACTTC. Encoded protein: CAWSPQKAAQETQYF.

The V and J genes are TRBV30 and TRBJ1-4; maybe TRBD1 (5 bases). Deletions cut 5 bases from V and 4 bases from J, with 17 bases between. The CDR3 loop spans 15 amino acids. Per germline, CDR1 GTSNPN and CDR2 SVGIG (reference sequence). CDR3 residues: CAWSLGGDLNEKLFF. CDR3 sequence (DNA): TGTGCCTGGTCTTTGGGGGGGGACCTTAATGAAAAACTGTTTTTT.

The chain joins TRBV6-5 to TRBJ2-7; TRBD2 agrees at 12 bases. With V trimmed by 4 bases and J by 4 bases, 5 bases remained unmatched. This CDR3 region has 15 residues. Germline V gene data show CDR1 as MNHEY and CDR2 as SVGAGI. DNA for the CDR3: TGTGCCAGCAGTTGGACCGGGACTAGCGGGTACGAGCAGTACTTC. This encodes CASSWTGTSGYEQYF.

The chain is built from TRBV5-1 and TRBJ2-5; D tentatively reads TRBD1 or TRBD2 (5 bases each). CDR1 SGHRS and CDR2 YFSETQ come from the germline V gene. CDR3 length: 17 residues. V was pared by 0 bases and J by 3 bases, with 18 bases between. Here the CDR3 DNA reads TGCGCCAGCAGCTTGGTACCTGGTGGGACGGGTAAAGAGACCCAGTACTTC. Translated: CASSLVPGGTGKETQYF.

The chain recombines TRBV7-3 with TRBJ2-6, with D perhaps assigned TRBD1 or TRBD2 (5 bases each). The CDR3 sequence is 18 residues long. The germline V gene encodes CDR1 SGHTA and CDR2 FQGTGA. V lost 1 base and J 0 bases, leaving 13 bases between the germline ends. Here the CDR3 DNA reads TGTGCCAGCAGCTTAAACCCGGGACGAGGCTCTGGGGCCAACGTCCTGACTTTC. Amino acids: CASSLNPGRGSGANVLTF.

The V and J genes are TRBV18 and TRBJ2-7; possibly TRBD1 for D (5 bases). CDR1 and CDR2 (germline): KGHSH, LQKENI. The CDR3 contains 14 residues. The ends were cut back, 3 bases at V and 0 bases at J, with 9 bases in the middle. The CDR3 region is CASSPQGSSYEQYF. The CDR3 region has the DNA TGTGCCAGCTCACCGCAGGGAAGCTCCTACGAGCAGTACTTC.

Here the CDR3 reads CASSLAIGQAYEQYF. The CDR3 DNA follows: TGTGCCAGCAGCTTAGCGATTGGGCAGGCCTACGAGCAGTACTTC. V and J are TRBV7-2 and TRBJ2-7; no reliable D call. This CDR3 has 15 residues. CDR1 and CDR2 (germline): SGHTA, FQGNSA. V was trimmed by 0 bases and J by 2 bases, leaving 11 bases between them.

V usage is TRBV5-6 and J usage is TRBJ2-7; D gene ambiguous. V shed 0 bases and J shed 2 bases, with 3 bases lying between them. Germline CDR1 and CDR2: SGHDT and YYEEEE. The CDR3 loop spans 12 amino acids. The CDR3: CASSLGTYEQYF. CDR3 in DNA: TGTGCCAGCAGCTTGGGCACCTACGAGCAGTACTTC.